A selection of T cell receptor beta chains follows, all from one sample in a study of human T cells and chemical hapten exposure. Via MiXCR, TCRdb re-called the RACE reads, giving one row per CDR3 protein. The table lists fewer than 85,000 distinct CDR3 sequences, 9.5% to 13% of them singletons. The sample in question was whole blood, obtained in connection with sensitization to the hapten diphenylcyclopropenone (DPC). The receptors stem from a man aged 18 to 30 with alopecia areata. Some clones in this sample may be carry-over from other donors' samples. The conserved cysteine and the conserved F or W are not part of the CDR3 here.

V	CDR3
TRBV7-9	ASSIFEGTGGGYT
TRBV5-5	ATRQAAYNEQF
TRBV7-3	ASSPRALAKNIQY
TRBV7-2	ASSKGQGATEAF
TRBV24-1	ATSDSWTVHNEQF
TRBV29-1	SVDAGYQF
TRBV27	ASSSRKDTDTQY
TRBV6-1	ASSGTVLSGEQY
TRBV7-8	ASSAFQDSPYNEQF
TRBV27	ASSPHQGTYGYT
TRBV7-3	ASSSTGVTYNEQF
TRBV11-2	ASSLLRQVPDNERF
TRBV11-2	ASSFVGETQY
TRBV14	ASTPIGTSNYGYT
TRBV6-2/TRBV6-3	ASSRDGNQPQH
TRBV18	ASSPPLAAYPQETQY